This T cell receptor beta chain is drawn from a study of T cells in Graves' hyperthyroidism and ophthalmopathy. TCR beta CDR3 regions were amplified from RNA. Initially, a first-round RT-PCR of the TCR CDR3 employed the HTBI primer set. Each CDR3 protein is one row after TCRdb ran MiXCR on the multiplex PCR reads. The sample shows over 150,000 distinct CDR3 sequences, more than 15% of them seen only once. The CDR3 has 14 residues. Germline V gene data show CDR1 as DFQATT and CDR2 as SNEGSKA (reference sequence). Losses at the gene ends were 3 bases for V and 7 bases for J; bases not matched to a gene: 9. Under 12 ml fresh peripheral blood yielded the PBMCs. This clonotype was recorded at least ten times.

Sequenced input: blood. This TCR was recovered from a woman aged 50 to 60 with Graves' hyperthyroidism. The chain joins TRBV20-1 to TRBJ1-1, with 9 nucleotides matching TRBD1. CDR3 DNA: TGCAGTGCTAGTGTTAACAGGGGGCAAGGTGAAGCTTTCTTT. Translating it yields CSASVNRGQGEAFF.